The 30 T cell receptor beta chains reported below all come from one sample, sequenced in a study of blood T cell repertoires in COVID-19. TCRdb keeps only in-frame clones here, not all; method: immunoSEQ multiplex PCR. The data hold hundreds of thousands of clones, with just under 90% observed a single time. Sequencing input: peripheral blood. The receptors stem from a woman in her 30s with COVID-19, enrolled during active disease.

This chain connects TRBV5-1 to TRBJ2-7; D may be TRBD1 (5 bases). With 4 bases removed from V and 3 bases from J, the gap between germline ends came to 11 bases. CDR1 and CDR2 (germline): SGHRS, YFSETQ. The CDR3 consists of 13 residues. CDR3 residues: CASSLGHDYEQYF. CDR3 coding DNA: TGCGCCAGCAGCCTCGGACACGACTACGAGCAGTACTTC.

The V gene is TRBV5-1, the J gene TRBJ1-1, with 8 nucleotides matching TRBD1. From germline, CDR1 is SGHRS and CDR2 YFSETQ. The CDR3 extends over 13 amino acids. The V segment lost 0 bases and the J segment 6 bases; nucleotides outside the gene matches: 1. CDR3 sequence: CASSLDRGAEAFF. CDR3 DNA: TGCGCCAGCAGCTTGGACAGGGGGGCTGAAGCTTTCTTT.

This clone was detected once. The V and J genes are TRBV19 and TRBJ2-3, with TRBD2 as a possible D gene (6 bases). This CDR3 region has 14 residues. Trimming removed 4 bases from V and 2 bases from J, with 10 bases in between. From germline, CDR1 is LNHDA and CDR2 SQIVND (reference sequence). In nucleotides, the CDR3 is TGTGCCAGTAGTAGGGGGGTCTTCACAGATACGCAGTATTTT. It translates to CASSRGVFTDTQYF.

This rearrangement joins TRBV7-9 to TRBJ1-1; no reliable D call. The CDR3 consists of 15 residues. Germline V gene data show CDR1 as SEHNR and CDR2 as FQNEAQ (reference sequence). Deletions cut 4 bases from V and 1 base from J, with 13 bases between. The CDR3 spells CASSYSIMTNTEAFF. CDR3 nucleotide sequence: TGTGCCAGCAGCTACAGCATCATGACGAACACTGAAGCTTTCTTT. The variable domain in full, completed from reference TRBV7-9 and TRBJ1-1, reads DTGVSQNPRHKITKRGQNVTFRCDPISEHNRLYWYRQTLGQGPEFLTYFQNEAQLEKSRLLSDRFSAERPKGSFSTLEIQRTEQGDSAMYLCASSYSIMTNTEAFFGQGTRLTVV.

The V and J genes are TRBV12-3 or TRBV12-4 and TRBJ1-1; D remains ambiguous. Trimming took off 5 bases at V and 1 base at J, with 8 bases between the two ends. The CDR3 is made up of 13 amino acids. CDR3 residues: CASSPYTNTEAFF. The CDR3 DNA sequence: TGTGCCAGCAGTCCATACACGAACACTGAAGCTTTCTTT.

The chain carries TRBV9 and TRBJ1-1; D is uncertain. Per the germline V gene, CDR1 is SGDLS and CDR2 is YYNGEE. The CDR3 spans 14 residues. V dropped 3 bases and J dropped 5 bases, with 14 bases sitting between them. CDR3 sequence (DNA): TGTGCCAGCAGCGGGTTGTTCTCGGGGACTGAAGCTTTCTTT. Protein product: CASSGLFSGTEAFF.

The chain has TRBV5-5 and TRBJ1-5; possibly TRBD1 for D (5 bases). This CDR3 has 14 residues. The V gene's germline CDR1 is SGHKS and CDR2 YYEKEE (reference sequence). Trimming shortened V by 6 bases and J by 10 bases, and 20 bases separated the two germline ends. CDR3 loop: CASTRDSIFGPQHF. CDR3 in DNA: TGTGCCAGCACCCGGGACTCTATCTTCGGACCCCAGCATTTT.

The gene calls are TRBV19 and TRBJ1-5, with D possibly TRBD1 on 5 matching bases. CDR1 is LNHDA and CDR2 is SQIVND in the germline V gene (reference sequence). With 7 bases removed from V and 2 bases from J, the gap between germline ends came to 15 bases. The CDR3 sequence is 15 residues long. CDR3 in DNA: TGTGCCAGTACCCCTTGGCGGGACGGCAATCAGCCCCAGCATTTT. This encodes CASTPWRDGNQPQHF. Full variable domain (remainder filled in from reference TRBV19 and TRBJ1-5): DGGITQSPKYLFRKEGQNVTLSCEQNLNHDAMYWYRQDPGQGLRLIYYSQIVNDFQKGDIAEGYSVSREKKESFPLTVTSAQKNPTAFYLCASTPWRDGNQPQHFGDGTRLSIL.

V gene TRBV6-1 combines with J gene TRBJ1-2, with D uncertain. Germline assignment: CDR1 MNHNS and CDR2 SASEGT. This CDR3 has 14 residues. Trimming left V 0 bases short and J 4 bases short, with 9 bases between. This CDR3 reads CASSEARSTYGYTF. The CDR3 DNA sequence: TGTGCCAGCAGTGAAGCCAGGTCTACCTATGGCTACACCTTC.

A few counts support this clone. The chain joins TRBV19 to TRBJ2-2; 15 bases match TRBD2. Trimming at V came to 3 bases and at J to 7 bases, leaving 6 bases not matched to a gene. Looked up from germline, CDR1 is LNHDA and CDR2 is SQIVND (reference sequence). The CDR3 is made up of 17 amino acids. The CDR3 here is CASSIGLAGGRLGELFF. CDR3 DNA sequence: TGTGCCAGTAGTATCGGACTAGCGGGGGGGCGGCTCGGGGAGCTGTTTTTT. The full variable domain, with the rest looked up from reference TRBV19 and TRBJ2-2, is DGGITQSPKYLFRKEGQNVTLSCEQNLNHDAMYWYRQDPGQGLRLIYYSQIVNDFQKGDIAEGYSVSREKKESFPLTVTSAQKNPTAFYLCASSIGLAGGRLGELFFGEGSRLTVL.

CDR3 bases: TGTGCCAGTAGTATAGTGGGGAGCGGAACCAAAAACATTCAGTACTTC. This translates into CASSIVGSGTKNIQYF. The gene calls are TRBV19 and TRBJ2-4, with D maybe TRBD2 (5 bases). V was shortened by 1 base and J by 2 bases, with 12 bases between the two germline ends. CDR1 is LNHDA, CDR2 SQIVND, per germline (reference sequence). There are 16 residues in the CDR3.

CDR3 sequence: CASTLHRDRFSGETNEQYF. CDR3 nucleotide sequence: TGTGCCAGCACCCTTCATCGCGATCGTTTTAGCGGGGAAACGAACGAGCAGTACTTC. V usage is TRBV2 and J usage is TRBJ2-7; 8 bases match TRBD2. There are 19 residues in the CDR3. J lost 5 bases, V lost 7 bases, and 25 bases had no gene match. Germline V gene lookup returns CDR1 SNHLY and CDR2 FYNNEI.

This chain connects TRBV9 to TRBJ2-2, with 7 bases that match TRBD1. V lost 0 bases and J lost 3; bases outside the gene matches: 5. This CDR3 comprises 16 residues. Germline V gene lookup returns CDR1 SGDLS and CDR2 YYNGEE. CDR3 sequence: CASSVDPRGHTGELFF. As DNA, the CDR3 is TGTGCCAGCAGCGTAGATCCTAGGGGGCACACCGGGGAGCTGTTTTTT.

The count of this clone is one. This chain links TRBV7-8 with TRBJ2-2; 10 bases match TRBD1. With 5 bases clipped from V and 3 bases from J, the junction kept 3 bases outside the gene matches. Germline CDR1 SGHVS, CDR2 FQNEAQ. The CDR3 contains 15 residues. CDR3 sequence: CASSADRGDTGELFF. DNA of the CDR3: TGTGCCAGCAGCGCGGACAGGGGGGACACCGGGGAGCTGTTTTTT.

The chain has TRBV3-1 (or the pseudogene TRBV3-2) and TRBJ2-1; the match to TRBD1 covers 9 bases. Losses at the gene ends were 1 base for V and 10 bases for J; bases not matched to a gene: 5. Germline V gene sequence: CDR1 LGHDT, CDR2 YNNKEL (reference sequence). The CDR3 is 14 residues long. CDR3 DNA: TGTGCCAGCAGCCAAGTAGGACAGGGGAACGAGCAGTTCTTC. Translation gives CASSQVGQGNEQFF.

The J gene is TRBJ1-1, the V gene TRBV28; maybe TRBD1 (6 bases). The germline V gene encodes CDR1 MDHEN and CDR2 SYDVKM. This CDR3 is built from 14 residues. V lost 4 bases and J 6 bases, leaving 15 bases between the germline ends. CDR3 sequence (DNA): TGTGCCAGCAGTTCCCAGGGGACCGTAGCTGAAGCTTTCTTT. This gives the protein CASSSQGTVAEAFF. Full variable domain (rest looked up from reference TRBV28 and TRBJ1-1): DVKVTQSSRYLVKRTGEKVFLECVQDMDHENMFWYRQDPGLGLRLIYFSYDVKMKEKGDIPEGYSVSREKKERFSLILESASTNQTSMYLCASSSQGTVAEAFFGQGTRLTVV.

The chain couples TRBV27 to TRBJ2-1; TRBD2 aligns across 8 bases. Germline CDR1 MNHEY, CDR2 SMNVEV (reference sequence). This CDR3 has 13 amino acids. Trimming took 7 bases from V and 7 from J; bases not matched to a gene: 6. The CDR3 region is CASKSGTRNEQFF. In nucleotides, the CDR3 is TGTGCCAGCAAGTCCGGGACTAGGAATGAGCAGTTCTTC.

The CDR3 DNA reads as TGTGCCAGTAGGATCGGAACCGCGGGAGTAGCTTTCTTT. Protein product: CASRIGTAGVAFF. The chain joins TRBV19 to TRBJ1-1; D not resolved. CDR1 is LNHDA, CDR2 SQIVND, per germline (reference sequence). The CDR3 loop spans 13 amino acids. Trimming pared 6 bases from V and 10 bases from J, leaving 18 bases between.

This clone came up a few times. This rearrangement joins TRBV9 to TRBJ1-6, with TRBD1 matching 9 bases. Germline CDR1 is SGDLS and CDR2 is YYNGEE. This CDR3 spans 14 amino acids. Trimming cost V 6 bases and J 8 bases; bases outside gene matches: 6. CDR3 in DNA: TGTGCCAGCAACCTACAGGGGGCTGATTCACCCCTCCACTTT. The encoded protein is CASNLQGADSPLHF.

In this sample, this clone turned up once. The chain employs TRBV4-1 and TRBJ2-7; 14 nucleotides align to TRBD2. In germline, CDR1 is MGHRA, CDR2 YSYEKL. The V gene end was trimmed by 0 bases and the J gene end by 0 bases; junction bases not matched to a gene: 1. The CDR3 contains 17 residues. CDR3 amino acids: CASSQEGLAGASYEQYF. For the CDR3, the DNA is TGCGCCAGCAGCCAAGAGGGACTAGCGGGGGCCTCCTACGAGCAGTACTTC.

This chain joins TRBV5-6 and TRBJ2-7; D gene unclear. The germline V gene has CDR1 SGHDT and CDR2 YYEEEE. The CDR3 loop spans 19 amino acids. The V gene lost 4 bases and the J gene lost 4 bases, with 30 bases spanning the gap. For the CDR3, the DNA is TGTGCCAGCAGCCTTGGGTTAGAAGAGTGGGCAGGTACGGAATACGAGCAGTACTTC. Translating it yields CASSLGLEEWAGTEYEQYF.

The chain uses TRBV3-1 (or the pseudogene TRBV3-2) and TRBJ1-3, with a tentative D call TRBD1 (5 bases). Germline V CDR1 and CDR2: LGHDT, YNNKEL (reference sequence). The CDR3 runs 14 residues. Trimming removed 3 bases from V and 4 bases from J, with 10 bases in between. CDR3 sequence: CASSHSGKGNTIYF. The CDR3 DNA reads as TGTGCCAGCAGCCATTCAGGGAAAGGAAACACCATATATTTT.

This clone was found once. This chain links TRBV19 with TRBJ2-7, with 9 positions matching TRBD1. The J segment lost 6 bases and the V segment lost 3 bases, leaving 6 bases of the junction unmatched. The germline CDR1 and CDR2 sequences are LNHDA and SQIVND (reference sequence). The CDR3 has 14 amino acids. The CDR3 sequence is CASSITGQGSEQYF. The CDR3 DNA follows: TGTGCCAGTAGTATTACAGGACAGGGGTCCGAGCAGTACTTC.

The V call is TRBV25-1, the J call TRBJ1-2; D not resolved. The germline V and J ends were trimmed by 7 bases and 8 bases, with 14 bases remaining between them. This CDR3 contains 12 residues. Germline V lookup: CDR1 MGHDK, CDR2 SYGVNS. The CDR3 sequence: CASNYRGGGYTF. DNA of the CDR3: TGTGCCAGCAACTACCGGGGAGGCGGCTACACCTTC.

As DNA, the CDR3 is TGCGCCAGCAGCTCACCTTTAGCGGGGGGATCCTACGAGCAGTACTTC. This translates into CASSSPLAGGSYEQYF. The V and J genes are TRBV5-1 and TRBJ2-7, with 10 nucleotides matching TRBD2. Germline values: CDR1 SGHRS, CDR2 YFSETQ. The CDR3 consists of 16 residues. The ends lost 3 bases at V and 1 base at J; junction bases unmatched: 7.

The chain combines TRBV5-6 with TRBJ1-2, with D perhaps matching TRBD1 (5 bases). Germline values: CDR1 SGHDT, CDR2 YYEEEE. Between the trimmed V and J ends, which lost 0 bases and 4 bases, there was a span of 19 bases. The CDR3 has 17 amino acids. The CDR3 region is CASSLGPTRGASYGYTF. In DNA, the CDR3 is TGTGCCAGCAGCTTGGGGCCGACACGCGGGGCGAGCTATGGCTACACCTTC.

This rearrangement joins TRBV6-6 to TRBJ2-1; possible D gene TRBD1, 6 bases. Trimming left V 5 bases short and J 4 bases short, with 15 bases between. Germline V gene sequence: CDR1 MNHNY, CDR2 SVGAGI (reference sequence). This CDR3 has 15 residues. DNA for the CDR3: TGTGCCAGCAGTCGCCCGACAGGAGAATACAATGAGCAGTTCTTC. The encoded protein is CASSRPTGEYNEQFF.

The table lists this clone with a few counts. DNA for the CDR3: TGTGCCAGCAGCCCCAGGCGGACTGCCAGCCCCTCCTATAATTCACCCCTCCACTTT. Translating gives CASSPRRTASPSYNSPLHF. The V gene is TRBV11-2, the J gene TRBJ1-6; D remains ambiguous. Germline V CDR1 and CDR2: SGHAT, FQNNGV. V was trimmed by 5 bases and J by 0 bases, leaving 20 bases between them. This CDR3 is 19 amino acids long.

The chain links TRBV7-9 to TRBJ2-1; unclear D gene. The CDR3 consists of 17 residues. Germline lookup yields CDR1 SEHNR and CDR2 FQNEAQ (reference sequence). Trimming shortened V by 4 bases and J by 4 bases, and 20 bases separated the two germline ends. CDR3 region: CASSSPFGAPTYNEQFF. In DNA form, the CDR3 reads TGTGCCAGCAGCTCCCCCTTTGGAGCGCCTACGTACAATGAGCAGTTCTTC.

The chain carries TRBV7-8 and TRBJ1-5; no reliable D call. CDR3 length equals 13 residues. Looked up from germline, CDR1 is SGHVS and CDR2 is FQNEAQ. Trimming pared 5 bases from V and 7 bases from J, leaving 12 bases between. The CDR3 DNA reads as TGTGCCAGCAGCCCCCCCGGTTGGCAGCCCCAGCATTTT. Amino acids: CASSPPGWQPQHF.